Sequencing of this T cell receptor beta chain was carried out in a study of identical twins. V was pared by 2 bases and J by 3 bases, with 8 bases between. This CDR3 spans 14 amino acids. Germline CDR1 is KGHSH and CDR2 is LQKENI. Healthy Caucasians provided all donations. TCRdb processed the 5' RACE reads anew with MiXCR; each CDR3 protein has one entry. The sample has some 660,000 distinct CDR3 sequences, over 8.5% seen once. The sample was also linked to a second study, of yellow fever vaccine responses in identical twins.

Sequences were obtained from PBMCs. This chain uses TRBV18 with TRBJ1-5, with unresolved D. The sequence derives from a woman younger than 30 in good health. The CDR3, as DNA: TGTGCCAGCTCACCAAGCCCTATCAATCAGCCCCAGCATTTT. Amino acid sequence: CASSPSPINQPQHF.